These 2 T cell receptor beta chains came from one sample sequenced in a study of blood T cell repertoires in COVID-19. Generated by immunoSEQ multiplex PCR, the TCRdb table keeps only in-frame clones and is missing some. The sample holds about 410,000 clones, about nine tenths seen once. Sequencing used PBMCs or T cells enriched from blood (not recorded which). The receptors originated from a woman aged 25 to 39 who had recovered from COVID-19.

The chain is built from TRBV4-3 and TRBJ2-1; D remains unclear. The germline V gene has CDR1 LGHNA and CDR2 YSLEER. Trimming removed 0 bases at V and 1 base at J, with 7 bases between. The CDR3 runs to 15 residues. CDR3 in DNA: TGCGCCAGCAGCCAAGATCCCAGTTCCTACAATGAGCAGTTCTTC. Protein sequence: CASSQDPSSYNEQFF.

The chain combines TRBV12-5 with TRBJ1-6, with TRBD1 matching 10 bases. The trim removed 0 bases at V and 4 bases at J, leaving 6 bases unmatched. The V gene's germline CDR1 is LGHNT and CDR2 FRNRAP. The CDR3 sequence is 18 residues long. The CDR3, as DNA: TGTGCTAGTGGTTTGGTACTGGGACAGGGGAATTATAATTCACCCCTCCACTTT. Its protein product is CASGLVLGQGNYNSPLHF.